One and the same sample provided the 6 T cell receptor beta chains below, sequenced in a study of cytomegalovirus exposure and HLA in healthy donors. Sequencing used immunoSEQ multiplex PCR; TCRdb keeps in-frame clones, though not all of them. The sample holds about 160,000 clones, roughly nine tenths seen once. Input material: PBMCs. The receptors here all came from a woman in her 30s in good health and CMV-seronegative.

V usage is TRBV6-6 and J usage is TRBJ1-1, with D maybe TRBD1 (5 bases). Trimming cost V 6 bases and J 3 bases, with 8 bases left between them. Germline V gene lookup returns CDR1 MNHNY and CDR2 SVGAGI (reference sequence). There are 12 residues in the CDR3. CDR3 bases: TGTGCCAGCAGAACCAGGGACACTGAAGCTTTCTTT. Its translation: CASRTRDTEAFF.

This sequence joins TRBV7-6 and TRBJ2-2, with 7 bases fitting TRBD2. The CDR3 runs to 17 residues. Looked up from germline, CDR1 is SGHVS and CDR2 is FNYEAQ. V was pared by 5 bases and J by 5 bases, with 14 bases of the junction left unmatched. The CDR3, as DNA: TGTGCCAGCAGCCCGCGACTAGCTTCATCCCTTACCGGGGAGCTGTTTTTT. It encodes CASSPRLASSLTGELFF. The full variable domain, rest sourced from reference TRBV7-6 and TRBJ2-2, is GAGVSQSPRYKVTKRGQDVALRCDPISGHVSLYWYRQALGQGPEFLTYFNYEAQQDKSGLPNDRFSAERPEGSISTLTIQRTEQRDSAMYRCASSPRLASSLTGELFFGEGSRLTVL.

This clone was found once. This sequence joins TRBV19 and TRBJ1-1; D gene uncertain. Trimming took 3 bases from V and 1 from J, leaving 9 bases between them. The CDR3 length is 14 residues. Per the germline V gene, CDR1 is LNHDA and CDR2 is SQIVND (reference sequence). The chain's CDR3 is CASSIRPENTEAFF. The CDR3 region has the DNA TGTGCCAGTAGTATCCGCCCCGAGAACACTGAAGCTTTCTTT.

This chain's CDR3 is CASSLRLSYEQYF. The CDR3 bases are TGTGCCAGCAGCTTAAGACTCTCCTACGAGCAGTACTTC. This chain joins TRBV11-2 and TRBJ2-7; D gene unclear. CDR3 length: 13 residues. Trimming removed 2 bases from V and 0 bases from J, with 5 bases in between. In germline, CDR1 is SGHAT, CDR2 FQNNGV.

This chain links TRBV28 with TRBJ2-5; tentative D call: TRBD1 (6 bases). CDR1 and CDR2 from the germline V gene are MDHEN and SYDVKM. This CDR3 is built from 15 residues. Trimming cost V 7 bases and J 0 bases, with 15 bases left between them. The CDR3 nucleotides are TGTGCCAGCACAACCTTGGGGGCGTACCAAGAGACCCAGTACTTC. Translated, it gives CASTTLGAYQETQYF.

The J gene is TRBJ2-1, the V gene TRBV25-1, with D uncertain. Germline values: CDR1 MGHDK, CDR2 SYGVNS. V was pared by 4 bases and J by 4 bases, with 14 bases between. The CDR3 is 15 residues long. CDR3 bases: TGTGCCAGCAGTGGGATAGAGAGAGGTTACAATGAGCAGTTCTTC. As protein: CASSGIERGYNEQFF.